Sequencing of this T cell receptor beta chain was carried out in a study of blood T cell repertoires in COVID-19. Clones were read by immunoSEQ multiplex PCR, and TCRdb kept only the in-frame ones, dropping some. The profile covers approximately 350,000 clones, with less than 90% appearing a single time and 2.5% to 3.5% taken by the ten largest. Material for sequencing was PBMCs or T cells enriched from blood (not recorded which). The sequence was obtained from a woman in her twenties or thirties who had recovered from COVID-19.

The CDR3 DNA reads TGTGCCAGCAGCCAACCGGGGGGTCAAAACATTCAGTACTTC. Its translation: CASSQPGGQNIQYF. This rearrangement joins TRBV7-8 to TRBJ2-4; the match to TRBD2 covers 7 bases. V gave up 5 bases and J gave up 5 bases; unmatched junction bases: 6. This CDR3 spans 14 amino acids. The germline V gene has CDR1 SGHVS and CDR2 FQNEAQ.